The 30 T cell receptor beta chains reported below all come from one sample, sequenced in a study of graft-versus-host responses after intestinal transplantation. Using immunoSEQ multiplex PCR, the repertoire was profiled, and TCRdb retains in-frame clones only, with some absent. Of fewer than 70,000 clones listed, 80% to 95% are singletons. Specimen: bone marrow, collected approximately 740 days after intestinal transplantation. These receptors were obtained from a human patient who received an intestinal transplant, so some T cells may come from the graft donor.

This clone came up once. The chain has TRBV7-3 and TRBJ2-3; D ambiguous. Germline assignment: CDR1 SGHTA and CDR2 FQGTGA. V lost 4 bases and J 3 bases, leaving 11 bases between the germline ends. CDR3 length equals 14 residues. The DNA for the CDR3 is TGTGCCAGCAGCTCCTCTCGAAGGACAGATACGCAGTATTTT. Translation: CASSSSRRTDTQYF.

The chain is built from TRBV9 and TRBJ1-4; the D is unclear. This CDR3 comprises 14 residues. CDR1 and CDR2 from the germline V gene are SGDLS and YYNGEE. V was trimmed by 0 bases and J by 5 bases, leaving 8 bases between them. CDR3 loop: CASSVEGHNEKLFF. In nucleotides, the CDR3 is TGTGCCAGCAGCGTAGAGGGCCACAATGAAAAACTGTTTTTT.

The rearrangement uses TRBV7-9 and TRBJ2-7; 9 bases are a match to TRBD2. Germline CDR1 is SEHNR and CDR2 is FQNEAQ (reference sequence). V trimming: 4 bases; J trimming: 4 bases; junction bases outside the gene matches: 8. This CDR3 has 15 residues. Here the CDR3 DNA reads TGTGCCAGCAGCTCAAAAATTAGCGGGAGTTACGAGCAGTACTTC. It encodes CASSSKISGSYEQYF. Full variable domain (outside the CDR3, taken from reference TRBV7-9 and TRBJ2-7): DTGVSQNPRHKITKRGQNVTFRCDPISEHNRLYWYRQTLGQGPEFLTYFQNEAQLEKSRLLSDRFSAERPKGSFSTLEIQRTEQGDSAMYLCASSSKISGSYEQYFGPGTRLTVT.

The chain links TRBV28 to TRBJ2-3, with TRBD2 matching 8 bases. This CDR3 is 14 amino acids long. Germline assignment: CDR1 MDHEN and CDR2 SYDVKM. V lost 6 bases, J lost 5 bases, and 7 bases stayed unmatched. CDR3 loop: CASRSTGGGDTQYF. Here the CDR3 DNA reads TGTGCCAGCAGGAGTACGGGAGGGGGAGATACGCAGTATTTT.

This sequence joins TRBV5-4 and TRBJ1-3, with D unclear. CDR3 size: 14 residues. Germline V gene lookup returns CDR1 SGHNT and CDR2 YYREEE (reference sequence). V was shortened by 1 base and J by 0 bases, with 5 bases between the two germline ends. The CDR3: CASSLMSSGNTIYF. As DNA, the CDR3 is TGTGCCAGCAGCTTGATGAGCTCTGGAAACACCATATATTTT.

The gene calls are TRBV18 and TRBJ2-7, with D maybe TRBD1 (6 bases). Germline V lookup: CDR1 KGHSH, CDR2 LQKENI. The CDR3 extends over 15 amino acids. The V end lost 2 bases, the J end lost 2 bases, and 13 bases lay between the germline ends. CDR3 bases: TGTGCCAGCTCACCAGGAGACAGGCTAACCTACGAGCAGTACTTC. This encodes CASSPGDRLTYEQYF.

Worth noting for this clone: One junction end disagrees with the germline gene, perhaps due to a read error. V is TRBV10-3 and J is TRBJ2-7; no clear D. The length of the CDR3 is 14 residues. From germline, CDR1 is ENHRY and CDR2 SYGVKD. CDR3 loop: CASSYSPQSYEQYF. CDR3 DNA: TGTGCCAGCAGTTACTCGCCACAGAGCTACGAGCAGTACTTC.

The table lists this clone with a count of one. The CDR3 protein is CASSGLGELFF. CDR3 sequence (DNA): TGTGCCAGCAGCGGACTCGGGGAGCTGTTTTTT. The rearrangement links TRBV9 to TRBJ2-2; no definite D call. From germline, CDR1 is SGDLS and CDR2 YYNGEE. This CDR3 spans 11 amino acids. V was shortened by 3 bases and J by 7 bases, with 4 bases between the two germline ends.

The rearrangement joins TRBV7-9 to TRBJ2-2; D is perhaps TRBD2 (5 bases). V was cut by 5 bases and J by 4 bases, with 11 bases left in between. CDR3 length: 14 residues. Per germline, CDR1 SEHNR and CDR2 FQNEAQ (reference sequence). The CDR3 is CASSLGISTGELFF. DNA for the CDR3: TGTGCCAGCAGCCTCGGGATTTCCACCGGGGAGCTGTTTTTT.

This chain links TRBV5-4 with TRBJ2-1; the D gene could be TRBD1 or TRBD2 (6 bases each). Germline loops: CDR1 SGHNT, CDR2 YYREEE (reference sequence). Trimming cost V 6 bases and J 7 bases, with 20 bases left between them. The length of the CDR3 is 15 residues. CDR3 protein: CASITSPGGQNEQFF. CDR3 DNA: TGTGCCAGCATTACAAGCCCCGGGGGCCAAAATGAGCAGTTCTTC. Complete variable domain (other parts from reference TRBV5-4 and TRBJ2-1): ETGVTQSPTHLIKTRGQQVTLRCSSQSGHNTVSWYQQALGQGPQFIFQYYREEENGRGNFPPRFSGLQFPNYSSELNVNALELDDSALYLCASITSPGGQNEQFFGPGTRLTVL.

V is TRBV5-1 and J is TRBJ2-3; TRBD2 agrees at 10 bases. CDR3 length equals 14 residues. Germline CDR1 is SGHRS and CDR2 is YFSETQ. V shed 4 bases and J 5 bases; nucleotides not matched to a gene: 4. Written as DNA, the CDR3 is TGCGCCAGCAGCCGAACTAGCGGGGAAGATACGCAGTATTTT. Its translation: CASSRTSGEDTQYF.

V usage is TRBV11-2 and J usage is TRBJ1-6, with 9 bases lining up with TRBD1. This CDR3 is 16 amino acids long. Losses at the gene ends were 5 bases for V and 6 bases for J; bases not matched to a gene: 8. Germline V gene lookup returns CDR1 SGHAT and CDR2 FQNNGV. The CDR3 nucleotides read TGTGCCAGCAGCCACCGTCCGACAGGGGGTAATTCACCCCTCCACTTT. Protein: CASSHRPTGGNSPLHF.

This chain connects TRBV5-1 to TRBJ2-5; TRBD2 is a possible D gene (6 bases). Trimming shortened V by 0 bases and J by 4 bases, and 10 bases separated the two germline ends. This CDR3 region has 14 residues. Germline assignment: CDR1 SGHRS and CDR2 YFSETQ. As DNA, the CDR3 is TGCGCCAGCAGCTTGGGGGTGGGAGGAGAGACCCAGTACTTC. It codes for CASSLGVGGETQYF.

This sequence joins TRBV5-1 and TRBJ1-1, with no clear D. The CDR3 length is 14 residues. Germline CDR1 is SGHRS and CDR2 is YFSETQ. V was cut by 2 bases and J by 0 bases, with 8 bases left in between. In DNA form, the CDR3 reads TGCGCCAGCAGCTTAGCCAGTCTGAACACTGAAGCTTTCTTT. Its translation: CASSLASLNTEAFF.

The J gene is TRBJ2-7, the V gene TRBV18; 7 nucleotides match TRBD1. Per the germline V gene, CDR1 is KGHSH and CDR2 is LQKENI. The CDR3 totals 13 residues. V was clipped by 3 bases and J by 2 bases; unmatched bases: 1. Here the CDR3 reads CASSPTGTYEQYF. CDR3 nucleotides: TGTGCCAGCTCACCGACAGGGACCTACGAGCAGTACTTC.

V usage is TRBV6-5 and J usage is TRBJ2-5; 8 nucleotides align to TRBD2. J lost 4 bases, V lost 0 bases, and 7 bases had no gene match. Germline CDR1 is MNHEY and CDR2 is SVGAGI. The CDR3 covers 16 residues. The CDR3 nucleotides read TGTGCCAGCAGTTACTCGCGAGCGGGGGTCGCAGAGACCCAGTACTTC. Its translation: CASSYSRAGVAETQYF.

This chain connects TRBV5-4 to TRBJ2-5; maybe TRBD2 (6 bases). The germline CDR1 and CDR2 sequences are SGHNT and YYREEE (reference sequence). Trimming shortened V by 4 bases and J by 1 base, and 11 bases separated the two germline ends. This CDR3 is 14 amino acids long. The CDR3 region has the DNA TGTGCCAGCAGCGCGGGGCAGACCCAAGAGACCCAGTACTTC. Encoded protein: CASSAGQTQETQYF.

The chain employs TRBV6-5 and TRBJ2-7; D unclear. The ends were cut back, 4 bases at V and 6 bases at J, with 7 bases in the middle. Per the germline V gene, CDR1 is MNHEY and CDR2 is SVGAGI. The CDR3 has 11 amino acids. The CDR3 DNA reads as TGTGCCAGCAGTTCCAGCCTCGAGCAGTACTTC. It codes for CASSSSLEQYF.

This clone was seen more than once but under ten times. The chain has TRBV25-1 and TRBJ1-2; D not resolved. Germline values: CDR1 MGHDK, CDR2 SYGVNS. The ends were cut back, 4 bases at V and 9 bases at J, with 6 bases in the middle. CDR3 length: 10 residues. CDR3 bases: TGTGCCAGCAGTGCCGCTAGCTACACCTTC. Protein product: CASSAASYTF.

This chain uses TRBV11-1 with TRBJ1-1; the D gene is possibly TRBD1 (6 bases). The germline V and J ends were trimmed by 3 bases and 7 bases, with 18 bases remaining between them. Germline V gene lookup returns CDR1 SGHAT and CDR2 FQDESV (reference sequence). This CDR3 contains 15 residues. In DNA form, the CDR3 reads TGTGCCAGCAGCTTCATGTTAGGGGGGCTGAGTGAAGCTTTCTTT. Residues: CASSFMLGGLSEAFF.

The genes are TRBV7-9 and TRBJ2-5; D remains ambiguous. Germline V gene data show CDR1 as SEHNR and CDR2 as FQNEAQ (reference sequence). Deletions cut 3 bases from V and 3 bases from J, with 11 bases between. This CDR3 is built from 14 residues. The DNA for the CDR3 is TGTGCCAGCAGCTTGGGTAGTGGGGAAGAGACCCAGTACTTC. It codes for CASSLGSGEETQYF.

This clone came up once. The CDR3 loop is CASTMTGGLETQYF. CDR3 nucleotides: TGTGCCAGCACCATGACAGGGGGCTTGGAGACCCAGTACTTC. The gene calls are TRBV28 and TRBJ2-5, with 10 bases that match TRBD1. Germline V lookup: CDR1 MDHEN, CDR2 SYDVKM. The CDR3 spans 14 residues. With 7 bases clipped from V and 5 bases from J, the junction kept 7 bases outside the gene matches.

J is TRBJ2-1 and V is TRBV9, with 10 nucleotides matching TRBD2. There are 16 residues in the CDR3. V dropped 1 base and J dropped 4; count of bases not matched to a gene: 5. Germline CDR1 and CDR2: SGDLS and YYNGEE. CDR3 in DNA: TGTGCCAGCAGCGTAACCGGGACTAGCGAGTACAATGAGCAGTTCTTC. Translation: CASSVTGTSEYNEQFF.

The rearrangement uses TRBV29-1 and TRBJ2-7; 8 positions agree with TRBD1. V shed 1 base, J shed 2 bases, and the junction held 1 base outside the gene matches. The CDR3 spans 13 residues. Germline values: CDR1 SQVTM, CDR2 ANQGSEA. CDR3 sequence reads: CSVEVGQAYEQYF. DNA for the CDR3: TGCAGCGTTGAAGTGGGACAGGCCTACGAGCAGTACTTC.

V usage is TRBV19 and J usage is TRBJ1-5, with a possible D match to TRBD1 (5 bases). CDR3 length: 13 amino acids. The V gene lost 8 bases and the J gene lost 0 bases, with 8 bases spanning the gap. Per germline, CDR1 LNHDA and CDR2 SQIVND (reference sequence). CDR3 sequence: CASRDYSNQPQHF. The CDR3 region has the DNA TGTGCCAGTCGGGACTATAGCAATCAGCCCCAGCATTTT. The full variable domain, with the rest looked up from reference TRBV19 and TRBJ1-5, is DGGITQSPKYLFRKEGQNVTLSCEQNLNHDAMYWYRQDPGQGLRLIYYSQIVNDFQKGDIAEGYSVSREKKESFPLTVTSAQKNPTAFYLCASRDYSNQPQHFGDGTRLSIL.

The V and J genes are TRBV9 and TRBJ2-2; D uncertain. The CDR3 covers 12 residues. Trimming left V 4 bases short and J 8 bases short, with 9 bases between. Per the germline V gene, CDR1 is SGDLS and CDR2 is YYNGEE. CDR3 region: CASSPRLGELFF. DNA of the CDR3: TGTGCCAGCAGCCCCCGGTTGGGGGAGCTGTTTTTT. The whole variable domain, remainder taken from reference TRBV9 and TRBJ2-2, is DSGVTQTPKHLITATGQRVTLRCSPRSGDLSVYWYQQSLDQGLQFLIQYYNGEERAKGNILERFSAQQFPDLHSELNLSSLELGDSALYFCASSPRLGELFFGEGSRLTVL.

The chain has TRBV6-6 and TRBJ1-2; weak D call: TRBD1 (5 bases). Germline CDR1 MNHNY, CDR2 SVGAGI (reference sequence). This CDR3 comprises 15 residues. V lost 3 bases and J 5 bases, leaving 16 bases between the germline ends. The CDR3 loop is CASSYLRQPPYGYTF. The DNA of the CDR3 is TGTGCCAGCAGTTATCTAAGACAGCCGCCTTATGGCTACACCTTC.

V gene TRBV7-2 combines with J gene TRBJ2-1; a possible D gene is TRBD2 (5 bases). The germline gives CDR1 SGHTA, CDR2 FQGNSA. The V end was cut by 5 bases, the J end by 8 bases, with 16 bases between. The CDR3 contains 14 residues. The CDR3 loop reads CASSPEDFGDEQFF. The CDR3 bases are TGTGCCAGCAGCCCCGAGGATTTCGGGGATGAGCAGTTCTTC.

This clone was seen just once. V gene TRBV18 combines with J gene TRBJ2-7, with D hard to call. This CDR3 is 14 amino acids long. Germline V gene sequence: CDR1 KGHSH, CDR2 LQKENI. Trimming removed 3 bases at V and 3 bases at J, with 12 bases between. CDR3 region: CASSPGSGDYEQYF. CDR3 nucleotides: TGTGCCAGCTCACCGGGCTCCGGAGACTACGAGCAGTACTTC.

This clone was seen only once. The gene calls are TRBV5-6 and TRBJ2-1; no clear D. Germline CDR1 is SGHDT and CDR2 is YYEEEE. Deletions cut 3 bases from V and 9 bases from J, with 7 bases between. This CDR3 has 11 residues. In nucleotides, the CDR3 is TGTGCCAGCAGCTCAGCCCCTGAGCAGTTCTTC. It translates to CASSSAPEQFF.